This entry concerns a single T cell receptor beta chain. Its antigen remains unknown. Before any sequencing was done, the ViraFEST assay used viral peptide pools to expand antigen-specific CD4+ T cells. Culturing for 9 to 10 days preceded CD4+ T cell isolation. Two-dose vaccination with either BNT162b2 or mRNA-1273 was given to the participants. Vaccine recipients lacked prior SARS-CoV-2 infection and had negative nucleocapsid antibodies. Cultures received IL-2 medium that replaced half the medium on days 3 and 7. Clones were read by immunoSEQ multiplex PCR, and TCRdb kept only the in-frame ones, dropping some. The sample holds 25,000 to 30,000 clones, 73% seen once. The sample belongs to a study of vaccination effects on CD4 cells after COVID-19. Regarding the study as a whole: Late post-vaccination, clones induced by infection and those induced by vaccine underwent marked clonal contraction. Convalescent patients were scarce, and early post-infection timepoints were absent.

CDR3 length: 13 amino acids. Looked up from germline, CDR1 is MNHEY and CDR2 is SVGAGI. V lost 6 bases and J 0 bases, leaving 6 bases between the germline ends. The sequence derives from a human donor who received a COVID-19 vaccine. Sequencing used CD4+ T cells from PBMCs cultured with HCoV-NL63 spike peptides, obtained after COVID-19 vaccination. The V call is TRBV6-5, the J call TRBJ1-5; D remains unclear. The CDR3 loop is CASRTNSNQPQHF. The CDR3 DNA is TGTGCCAGCAGGACGAATAGCAATCAGCCCCAGCATTTT.